The entry that follows covers one TCR beta chain sequence. This clonotype was picked up a small number of times. Its antigen specificity is not known. Base qualities are not at hand, and no much larger clone is one base apart. These data are taken from a study of vaccination and CD4 T cells after COVID-19 (dated by TCRdb to the early 2020s). Study-wide context: The convalescent cohort comprised six males and four females, including two Hispanic individuals, seven Caucasians, two Asians and one multiracial person. Overlapping spike peptide pools from SARS-CoV-2 and from the common cold coronaviruses HCoV-NL63, HCoV-OC43 and HCoV-229E were used as culture stimuli. Post-COVID blood samples were collected from convalescent patients a median of around 100 days after diagnosis, with a range of about 35 to 180 days. In ten to eleven COVID-19 convalescent patients and a handful of infection-naive healthy vaccine recipients, the spike-specific CD4+ TCR repertoire before mRNA vaccination was compared with the repertoire after mRNA vaccination. In control cultures, a CEFX viral epitope pool was used as positive control, an HIV-1 Nef peptide pool was used as negative control, or no peptide was added. Two doses of either the Pfizer-BioNTech BNT162b2 vaccine (n=8) or the Moderna mRNA-1273 vaccine (n=2) were administered to participants. Post-vaccine blood samples were taken a median of 72 days after the second vaccine dose, with a range of roughly 13 to 250 days.

Library creation used PCR. TCR sequencing of DNA from cultured CD4+ T cells used the Oncomine TCR Beta short-read assay at the Johns Hopkins FTIC core. Genomic DNA was extracted from the cultured CD4+ T cells with the QIAamp micro DNA kit. Oncomine TCR Beta libraries from cultured CD4+ T cells were pooled with unique dual indexes and sequenced on an Illumina iSeq 100. As for the original processing: Non-productive sequences were removed, and CDR3s not starting with C, not ending with F or W, or shorter than 7 amino acids were discarded. The MANAFEST web application was used to identify antigen-specific clonotypes by comparing peptide-stimulated wells against reference wells and other culture wells. For a clone to be called positive, the clone needed an FDR below 0.05, an odds ratio above 5, and a productive frequency above 0.1% in at least two of three replicate wells. A clonotype counted as cross-reactive if it showed significant expansion both in the SARS-CoV-2 spike wells and in at least one common cold coronavirus spike condition. Similarity between CDR3 sequences was evaluated in R version 3.6.1 using Levenshtein distances (stringdist) and unrooted phylogenetic trees (ape). Using fastp at Q25 and MiXCR, TCRdb reprocessed the public reads and kept productive beta chains. Each CDR3 protein appears once, grouped with its most common genes and DNA. Here the V and J calls rest on TCRdb's processing, not on the authors' analysis. This sample has 25,000 to 30,000 distinct CDR3 sequences in its table, and roughly 52% of those were observed once. The leading ten clones occupy roughly 30% of the sample.

Points the paper makes about the study in general: The median number of SARS-CoV-2-reactive clonotypes rose from under 25 after infection to 35 to 45 after vaccination, but the change was not significant. The study included relatively few convalescent patients and did not analyze early timepoints after natural infection. In convalescent patients, nearly all vaccine-specific clones (304 of 307) were found to be mono-reactive for SARS-CoV-2 spike rather than cross-reactive with common cold coronaviruses. Among convalescent patients, a median about 86% of the SARS-CoV-2-reactive clones seen after vaccination appeared only after vaccination, which suggests priming specific to the vaccine.

The sample's treatment or condition label, decoded: roughly nine-day PBMC culture with coronavirus spike peptide pools or control peptides (ViraFEST assay). The ViraFEST assay, used in the study, expanded antigen-specific T cells with peptide pools and then identified the expanded clonotypes through TCR sequencing. Negative nucleocapsid antibody tests before and after vaccination confirmed that the healthy vaccine recipients had no prior SARS-CoV-2 infection. PBMCs were cultured at approximately 2.1 million per well in IMDM supplemented with roughly 5% human AB serum and 8.5 to 10 IU/ml IL-2, with roughly 10 ug/ml peptide pools added. On days 3 and 7, half of the culture medium was replaced with fresh IL-2-containing medium. After roughly nine days of culture, CD4+ T cells were isolated by negative selection using the EasySep CD4+ T cell isolation kit. Ficoll-Paque Plus gradient centrifugation was used to isolate PBMCs from whole blood, and the isolated PBMCs were then either used fresh or cryopreserved at -140C. In general, triplicate wells were set up for every culture condition.

CDR1 MNHEY and CDR2 SVGAGI were looked up in the germline V gene. The cysteine opens and the phenylalanine closes a CDR3 of 14 amino acids. Just the 42-base CDR3 DNA is kept, in frame starting at base 1. Deletion took 3 bases off V and 0 bases off J, with a span of 9 bases between the germline ends. The chain was built from TRBV6-5 and TRBJ2-7; the best D guess is TRBD2, with 5 bases matching. The sequencing here drew on CD4+ T cells from blood, cultured in vitro, taken before SARS-CoV-2 vaccination. The TCR was taken from a human donor who received a COVID-19 vaccine. CDR3 loop: CASSYNGNSYEQYF. The nucleotides are TGTGCCAGCAGTTATAACGGGAACTCCTACGAGCAGTACTTC.